The present T cell receptor beta chain was sequenced within a study of blood T cell repertoires in COVID-19. Looked up from germline, CDR1 is KGHDR and CDR2 is SFDVKD. Between the trimmed V and J ends, which lost 7 bases and 7 bases, there was a span of 16 bases. The CDR3 is 14 residues long. As processed by the authors: Estimates of nucleated cell counts were drawn from the amplification of reference gene primers. Produced via immunoSEQ multiplex PCR; TCRdb's table is partial and in-frame only. V and J calls and clone size come straight from that table; D and trimming were deduced from the DNA. This sample has under 200,000 clones, with 88% found just once.

Material: peripheral blood. The sequence was obtained from a man aged 40-49 years with active or convalescent COVID-19. The chain is built from TRBV24-1 and TRBJ1-5; D may be TRBD1 (6 bases). The CDR3 region has the DNA TGTGCCACCAGCTCTAAGGGGGGGACCCAGCCCCAGCATTTT. Protein product: CATSSKGGTQPQHF.